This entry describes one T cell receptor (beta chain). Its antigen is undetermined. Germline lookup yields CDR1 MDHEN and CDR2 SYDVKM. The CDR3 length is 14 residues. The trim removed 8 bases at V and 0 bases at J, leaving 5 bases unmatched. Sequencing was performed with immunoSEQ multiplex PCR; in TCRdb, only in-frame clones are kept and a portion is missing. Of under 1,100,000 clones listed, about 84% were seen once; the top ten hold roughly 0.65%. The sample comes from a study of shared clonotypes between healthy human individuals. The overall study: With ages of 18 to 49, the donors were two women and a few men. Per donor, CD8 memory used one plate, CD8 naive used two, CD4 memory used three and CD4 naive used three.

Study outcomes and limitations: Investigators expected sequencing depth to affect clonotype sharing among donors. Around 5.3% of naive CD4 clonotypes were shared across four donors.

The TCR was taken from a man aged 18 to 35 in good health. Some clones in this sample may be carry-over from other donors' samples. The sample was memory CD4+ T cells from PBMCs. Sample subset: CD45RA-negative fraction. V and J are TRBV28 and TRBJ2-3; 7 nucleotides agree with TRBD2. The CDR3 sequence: CASDPSGSTDTQYF. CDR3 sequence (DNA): TGTGCCAGCGACCCTAGCGGTAGCACAGATACGCAGTATTTT.